Sequencing of this TCR beta chain was carried out in a study of blood T cell repertoires in COVID-19. Study context: COVID-19 samples collected from the United States, Italy and Spain covered acute and convalescent phases. PBMCs, B-cell-depleted T cells, or T cells provided the cDNA or gDNA that made up the material.

With 2 bases removed from V and 0 bases from J, the gap between germline ends came to 10 bases. CDR1 is SGHAT and CDR2 is FQNNGV in the germline V gene. The CDR3 is 16 residues long. In the authors' workflow: Amplification of reference gene primers provided the estimated nucleated cell counts. Sequencing was performed with immunoSEQ multiplex PCR; in TCRdb, only in-frame clones are kept and a portion is missing. V and J calls plus clone size are reproduced from that table; the DNA served to infer D and trimming. The sample records roughly 150,000 clones, approximately 82% being singletons. Sequencing was done on a sample of peripheral blood. This rearrangement joins TRBV11-2 to TRBJ1-4; D gene ambiguous. The TCR sequence derives from a woman between 45 and 60 years old in a cohort sampled during active or convalescent COVID-19. The CDR3 sequence is CASSLNPGATNEKLFF. As DNA, the CDR3 is TGTGCCAGCAGCTTAAATCCAGGTGCAACTAATGAAAAACTGTTTTTT.